This paragraph covers one T cell receptor beta chain sequence. Its specificity is not known. V was shortened by 1 base and J by 3 bases, with 12 bases between the two germline ends. There are 16 residues in the CDR3. Germline CDR1 reads LGHNA; CDR2 reads YSLEER. The data stem from a study of chemoradiotherapy in HPV16-positive cancers. Study-wide findings and caveats: Only a couple of HPV16-positive patients supplied the functional HPV-specificity definition. During treatment, candidate HPV-specific clones and E7-related motifs expanded in tumor.

The protocol was immunoSEQ multiplex PCR, while the TCRdb copy is restricted to in-frame clones and leaves out a portion. The sample has roughly 16,000 clones; 85% to 95% are singletons. The receptor's source is a human donor with HPV-associated anogenital cancer. Sample: blood, taken from a patient who underwent chemoradiotherapy. The chain uses TRBV4-3 and TRBJ1-4; D not resolved. The CDR3 loop reads CASSQVEGRANEKLFF. For the CDR3, the DNA is TGCGCCAGCAGCCAAGTCGAGGGCAGAGCTAATGAAAAACTGTTTTTT.